This TCR beta chain derives from a study of blood T cell repertoires in COVID-19. Study information: The cDNA or gDNA used as material had been derived from T cells, B-cell-depleted T cells, or PBMCs.

This CDR3 contains 17 residues. V lost 0 bases and J lost 1; bases outside the gene matches: 6. Germline assignment: CDR1 LGHNA and CDR2 YNFKEQ. Authors' analysis steps: Quantification of nucleated cells was approximated via reference gene primer amplification. Method: immunoSEQ multiplex PCR; TCRdb's copy keeps in-frame clones and lacks some. The DNA was the basis for D and trimming; V, J and clone size are from that table. The sample includes hundreds of thousands of clones, over 70% of them seen just once. Sequenced sample: peripheral blood. This TCR was recovered from an elderly woman with acute or convalescent COVID-19. V usage is TRBV4-2 and J usage is TRBJ2-3; 8 bases are a match to TRBD2. The CDR3 here is CASSQDPGSGGTDTQYF. For the CDR3, the DNA is TGTGCCAGCAGCCAAGATCCGGGTAGCGGGGGCACAGATACGCAGTATTTT.